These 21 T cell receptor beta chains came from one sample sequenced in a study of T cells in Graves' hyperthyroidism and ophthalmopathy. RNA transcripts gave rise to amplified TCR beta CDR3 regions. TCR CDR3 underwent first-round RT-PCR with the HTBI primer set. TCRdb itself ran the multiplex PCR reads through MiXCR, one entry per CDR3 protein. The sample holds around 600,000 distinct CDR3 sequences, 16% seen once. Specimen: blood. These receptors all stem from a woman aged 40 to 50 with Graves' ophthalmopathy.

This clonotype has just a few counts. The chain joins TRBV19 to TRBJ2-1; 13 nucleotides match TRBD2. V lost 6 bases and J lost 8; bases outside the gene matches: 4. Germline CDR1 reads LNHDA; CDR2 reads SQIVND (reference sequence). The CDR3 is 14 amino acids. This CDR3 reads CASSGLAGAYEQFF. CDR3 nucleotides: TGTGCCAGTAGCGGACTAGCGGGAGCCTATGAGCAGTTCTTC.

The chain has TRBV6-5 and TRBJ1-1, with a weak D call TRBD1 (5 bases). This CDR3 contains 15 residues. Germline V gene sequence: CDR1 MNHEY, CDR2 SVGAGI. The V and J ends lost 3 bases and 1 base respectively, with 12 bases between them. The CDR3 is CASSYGGAGNTEAFF. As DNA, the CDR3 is TGTGCCAGCAGTTATGGGGGTGCAGGGAACACTGAAGCTTTCTTT.

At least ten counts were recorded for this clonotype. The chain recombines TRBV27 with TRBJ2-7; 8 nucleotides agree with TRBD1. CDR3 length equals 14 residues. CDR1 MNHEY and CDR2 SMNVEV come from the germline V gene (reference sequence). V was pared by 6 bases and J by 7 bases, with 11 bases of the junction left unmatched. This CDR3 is CASRIDRGDREQYF. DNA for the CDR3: TGTGCCAGCAGAATAGACAGGGGCGATCGGGAGCAGTACTTC.

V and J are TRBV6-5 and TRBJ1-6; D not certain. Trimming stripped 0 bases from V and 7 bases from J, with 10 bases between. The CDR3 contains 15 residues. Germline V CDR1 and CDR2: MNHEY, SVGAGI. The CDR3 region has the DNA TGTGCCAGCAGTTACTCTACGACTCAAAATTCACCCCTCCACTTT. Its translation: CASSYSTTQNSPLHF.

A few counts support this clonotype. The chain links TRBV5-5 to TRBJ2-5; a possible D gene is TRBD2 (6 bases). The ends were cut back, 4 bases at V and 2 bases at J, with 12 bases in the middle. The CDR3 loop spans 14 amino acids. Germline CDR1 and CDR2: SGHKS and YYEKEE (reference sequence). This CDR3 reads CASSLTGTQETQYF. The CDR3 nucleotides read TGTGCCAGCAGCCTTACCGGGACTCAAGAGACCCAGTACTTC.

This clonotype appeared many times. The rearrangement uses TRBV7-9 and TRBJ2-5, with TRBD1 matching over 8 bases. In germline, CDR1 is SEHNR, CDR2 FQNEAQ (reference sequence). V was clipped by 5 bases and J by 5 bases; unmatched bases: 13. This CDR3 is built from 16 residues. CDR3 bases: TGTGCCAGCAGCCCGAGGGACAGGAGCCTCATGGAGACCCAGTACTTC. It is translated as CASSPRDRSLMETQYF.

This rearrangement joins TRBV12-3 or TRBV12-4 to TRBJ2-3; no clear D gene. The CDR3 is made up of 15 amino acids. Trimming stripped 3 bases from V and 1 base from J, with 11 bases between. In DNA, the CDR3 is TGTGCCAGCAGTTTCGGAGTCTCCCGCACAGATACGCAGTATTTT. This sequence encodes CASSFGVSRTDTQYF.

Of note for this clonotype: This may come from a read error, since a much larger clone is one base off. This CDR3 is CASSLWDRGQGYQETQYF. The CDR3 DNA follows: TGTGCCAGCAGCCTCTGGGACAGGGGACAGGGGTACCAAGAGACCCAGTACTTC. This rearrangement joins TRBV7-8 to TRBJ2-5; 10 nucleotides align to TRBD1. The ends lost 5 bases at V and 0 bases at J; junction bases unmatched: 12. Germline-derived CDR1 and CDR2 are SGHVS and FQNEAQ. The CDR3 contains 18 residues.

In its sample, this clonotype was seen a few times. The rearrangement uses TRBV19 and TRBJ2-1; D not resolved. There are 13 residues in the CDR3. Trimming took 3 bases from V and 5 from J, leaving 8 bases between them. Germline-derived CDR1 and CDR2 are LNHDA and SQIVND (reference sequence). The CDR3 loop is CASSITRDNEQFF. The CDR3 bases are TGTGCCAGTAGTATTACCCGGGACAATGAGCAGTTCTTC.

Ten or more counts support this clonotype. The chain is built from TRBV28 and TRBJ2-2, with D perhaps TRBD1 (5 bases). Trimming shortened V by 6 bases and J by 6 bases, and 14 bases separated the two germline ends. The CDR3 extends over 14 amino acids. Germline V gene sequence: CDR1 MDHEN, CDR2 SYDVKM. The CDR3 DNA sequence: TGTGCCAGCAGACCAGGGTTGGGTGCCGGGGAGCTGTTTTTT. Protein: CASRPGLGAGELFF.

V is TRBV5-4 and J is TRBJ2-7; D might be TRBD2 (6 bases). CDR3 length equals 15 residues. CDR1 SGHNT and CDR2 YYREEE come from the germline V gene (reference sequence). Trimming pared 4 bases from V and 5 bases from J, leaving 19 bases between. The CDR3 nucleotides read TGTGCCAGCAGCCGTAGGGAGGAGGGGCTGCACGAGCAGTACTTC. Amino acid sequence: CASSRREEGLHEQYF. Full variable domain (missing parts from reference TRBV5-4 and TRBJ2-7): ETGVTQSPTHLIKTRGQQVTLRCSSQSGHNTVSWYQQALGQGPQFIFQYYREEENGRGNFPPRFSGLQFPNYSSELNVNALELDDSALYLCASSRREEGLHEQYFGPGTRLTVT.

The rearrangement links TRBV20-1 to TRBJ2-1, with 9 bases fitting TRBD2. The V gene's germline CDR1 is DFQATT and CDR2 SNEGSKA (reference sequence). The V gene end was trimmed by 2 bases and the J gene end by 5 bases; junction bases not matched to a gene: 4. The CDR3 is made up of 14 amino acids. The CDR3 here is CSARRAGGDNEQFF. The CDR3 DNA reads TGCAGTGCTAGAAGGGCGGGGGGGGACAATGAGCAGTTCTTC.

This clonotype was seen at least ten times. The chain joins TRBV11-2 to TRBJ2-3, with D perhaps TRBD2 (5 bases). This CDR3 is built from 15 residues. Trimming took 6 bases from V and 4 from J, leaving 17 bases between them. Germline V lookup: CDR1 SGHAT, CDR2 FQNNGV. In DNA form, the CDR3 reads TGTGCCAGCAGGCCCTCTAGGCCCGGGGCAGATACGCAGTATTTT. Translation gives CASRPSRPGADTQYF.

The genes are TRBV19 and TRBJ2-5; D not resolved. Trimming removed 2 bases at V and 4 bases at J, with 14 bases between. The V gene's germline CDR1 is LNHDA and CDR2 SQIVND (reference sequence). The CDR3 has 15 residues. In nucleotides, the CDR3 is TGTGCCAGTAGTATACAGACCGCGCCAATAGAGACCCAGTACTTC. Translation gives CASSIQTAPIETQYF.

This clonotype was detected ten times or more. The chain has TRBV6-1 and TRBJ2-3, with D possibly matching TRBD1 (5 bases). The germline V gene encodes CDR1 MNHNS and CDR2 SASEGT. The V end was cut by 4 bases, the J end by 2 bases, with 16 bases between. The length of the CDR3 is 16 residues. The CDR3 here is CASSGQGQVFTDTQYF. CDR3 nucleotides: TGTGCCAGCAGTGGCCAGGGTCAAGTTTTCACAGATACGCAGTATTTT.

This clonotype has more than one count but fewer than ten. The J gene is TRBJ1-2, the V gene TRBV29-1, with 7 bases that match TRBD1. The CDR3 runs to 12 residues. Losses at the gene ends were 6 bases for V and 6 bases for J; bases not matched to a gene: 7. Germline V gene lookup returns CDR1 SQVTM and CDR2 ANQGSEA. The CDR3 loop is CSVAGQPHGYTF. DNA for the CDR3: TGCAGCGTAGCGGGACAGCCCCATGGCTACACCTTC.

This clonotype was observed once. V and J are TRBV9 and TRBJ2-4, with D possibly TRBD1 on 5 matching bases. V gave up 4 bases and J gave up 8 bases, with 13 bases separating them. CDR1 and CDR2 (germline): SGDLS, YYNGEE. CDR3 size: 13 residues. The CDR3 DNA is TGTGCCAGCAGCAGACAGCTCCAGGACATTCAGTACTTC. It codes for CASSRQLQDIQYF.

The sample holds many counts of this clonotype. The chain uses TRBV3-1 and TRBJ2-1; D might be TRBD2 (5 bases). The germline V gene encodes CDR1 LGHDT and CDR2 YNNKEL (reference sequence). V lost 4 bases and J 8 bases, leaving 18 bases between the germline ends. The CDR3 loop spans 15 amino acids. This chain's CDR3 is CASSPSGSTGDEQFF. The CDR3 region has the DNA TGTGCCAGCAGCCCCTCGGGTTCGACCGGGGATGAGCAGTTCTTC.

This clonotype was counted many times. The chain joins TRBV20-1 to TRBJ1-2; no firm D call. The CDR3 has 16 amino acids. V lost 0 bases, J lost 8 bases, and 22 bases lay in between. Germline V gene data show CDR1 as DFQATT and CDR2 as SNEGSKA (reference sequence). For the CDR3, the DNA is TGCAGTGCTAGAGATCCGGACCTCTTAGGGTTACGAGGCTACACCTTC. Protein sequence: CSARDPDLLGLRGYTF.

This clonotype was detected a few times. CDR3 region: CASTYRDTNSPLHF. The DNA for the CDR3 is TGCGCCAGCACTTACAGGGACACAAATTCACCCCTCCACTTT. The chain joins TRBV10-2 to TRBJ1-6; weak D call: TRBD1 (6 bases). V was clipped by 7 bases and J by 7 bases, with 14 bases between them. The CDR3 covers 14 residues. Germline V CDR1 and CDR2: WSHSY, SAAADI.

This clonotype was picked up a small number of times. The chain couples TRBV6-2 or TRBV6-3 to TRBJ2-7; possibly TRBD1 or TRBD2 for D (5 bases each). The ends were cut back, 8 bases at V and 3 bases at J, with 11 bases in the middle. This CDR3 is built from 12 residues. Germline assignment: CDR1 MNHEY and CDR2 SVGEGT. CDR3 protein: CASGDLHYEQYF. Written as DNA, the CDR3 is TGTGCCAGCGGGGACCTGCACTACGAGCAGTACTTC.